This T cell receptor (beta chain) was obtained from a study of vaccination and CD4 T cells after COVID-19. Notes on the study in general: Median reactive clonotypes, those recognizing SARS-CoV-2, rose from about 22 to 38, not significantly.

Sequence data for DNA of cultured CD4+ T cells were generated by the Oncomine TCR Beta short-read assay. TCRdb recomputed calls from the PCR reads with MiXCR, one row per CDR3 protein. Of more than 9,500 distinct CDR3 sequences listed, about 50% are singletons. This clonotype was observed once. Its antigen is currently unknown. Described treatment: roughly 11-day PBMC culture with coronavirus spike peptide pools or control peptides (ViraFEST assay). The CDR3 has 17 residues. Germline V gene sequence: CDR1 DFQATT, CDR2 SNEGSKA (reference sequence). Trimming took 2 bases from V and 7 from J; bases not matched to a gene: 14.

The chain is built from TRBV20-1 and TRBJ2-1, with 10 bases fitting TRBD2. This receptor was obtained from a human donor who had recovered from COVID-19. The source material was CD4+ T cells from blood, cultured in vitro. CDR3 nucleotide sequence: TGCAGTGCTAGAATGCCTGGAAGCGGGAGGGGGTCAAATGAGCAGTTCTTC. The encoded protein is CSARMPGSGRGSNEQFF.